What follows are 16 T cell receptor beta chains derived from one specimen sequenced in a study of cytomegalovirus exposure and HLA in healthy donors. PCR used 60 Vbeta primers and 13 Jbeta primers. Generated by immunoSEQ multiplex PCR, the TCRdb table keeps only in-frame clones and is missing some. The sample's table shows approximately 120,000 clones. Sequences were obtained from PBMCs. These receptors were collected from a man younger than 40 in good health and CMV-seronegative.

The CDR3 here is CASSETGATTEAFF. The CDR3 coding sequence is TGTGCCAGCAGTGAAACAGGGGCTACCACTGAAGCTTTCTTT. The chain has TRBV6-1 and TRBJ1-1; 7 bases match TRBD1. This CDR3 is 14 amino acids long. Germline V gene data show CDR1 as MNHNS and CDR2 as SASEGT. The junction had 4 bases not matched to a gene; V was cut back by 2 bases and J by 4 bases.

The chain has TRBV30 and TRBJ1-2; 12 nucleotides match TRBD1. Germline V lookup: CDR1 GTSNPN, CDR2 SVGIG (reference sequence). J gave up 7 bases and V 4 bases, and 7 bases lay outside the gene matches. CDR3 length equals 14 residues. In DNA, the CDR3 is TGTGCCTGGACCGGGGACAGGGGGCGGAGTGGCTACACCTTC. It encodes CAWTGDRGRSGYTF.

This chain uses TRBV4-1 with TRBJ1-4, with a weak D call TRBD1 (6 bases). This CDR3 is built from 16 residues. CDR1 is MGHRA, CDR2 YSYEKL, per germline. Trimming stripped 4 bases from V and 3 bases from J, with 15 bases between. The CDR3 region is CASSLSGALPNEKLFF. Written as DNA, the CDR3 is TGCGCCAGCAGCCTCTCAGGGGCTCTCCCTAATGAAAAACTGTTTTTT.

The chain carries TRBV9 and TRBJ2-1; 15 positions agree with TRBD2. Unmatched junction bases numbered 8, after V lost 3 bases and J lost 1 base. Germline V CDR1 and CDR2: SGDLS, YYNGEE. CDR3 length: 19 residues. The CDR3, as DNA: TGTGCCAGCAGCGCGGGGACTAGCGGGAGGAGGAAGTCCTACAATGAGCAGTTCTTC. It translates to CASSAGTSGRRKSYNEQFF.

This chain joins TRBV11-2 and TRBJ2-1; D unclear. The CDR3 is made up of 14 amino acids. The germline V and J ends were trimmed by 11 bases and 7 bases, with 21 bases remaining between them. Germline values: CDR1 SGHAT, CDR2 FQNNGV. DNA for the CDR3: TGTGCCTCTGGTTTCGCCCCGAGAGGTAATGAGCAGTTCTTC. Translation: CASGFAPRGNEQFF.

The V gene is TRBV27, the J gene TRBJ1-1, with TRBD1 as a possible D gene (5 bases). Germline V gene data show CDR1 as MNHEY and CDR2 as SMNVEV (reference sequence). The CDR3 runs to 15 residues. V was pared by 1 base and J by 5 bases, with 14 bases between. CDR3: CASSLFSGLWTEAFF. Here the CDR3 DNA reads TGTGCCAGCAGTTTATTTTCAGGGTTGTGGACTGAAGCTTTCTTT.

The chain couples TRBV7-9 to TRBJ2-3; 8 bases align to TRBD1. The CDR3 runs 13 residues. Germline CDR1 and CDR2: SEHNR and FQNEAQ (reference sequence). The V and J ends lost 7 bases and 3 bases, in that order; junction bases with no gene match: 3. The CDR3 region is CASITGGTDTQYF. In nucleotides, the CDR3 is TGTGCCAGCATCACAGGGGGAACAGATACGCAGTATTTT.

V gene TRBV30 combines with J gene TRBJ2-7; 7 bases map to TRBD1. The CDR3 covers 13 residues. V dropped 3 bases and J dropped 5; count of bases not matched to a gene: 7. Per the germline V gene, CDR1 is GTSNPN and CDR2 is SVGIG (reference sequence). The CDR3 protein is CAWRPGQSDEQYF. In DNA form, the CDR3 reads TGTGCCTGGAGGCCGGGACAGAGCGACGAGCAGTACTTC.

V usage is TRBV19 and J usage is TRBJ1-2, with 8 nucleotides matching TRBD1. Unmatched junction bases numbered 9, after V lost 3 bases and J lost 3 bases. Germline CDR1 LNHDA, CDR2 SQIVND (reference sequence). The CDR3 sequence is 16 residues long. CDR3 coding DNA: TGTGCCAGTAGTATCCCTATCTCAGGGGGCGACTATGGCTACACCTTC. Its protein product is CASSIPISGGDYGYTF.

The gene calls are TRBV5-1 and TRBJ1-2; 9 bases agree with TRBD1. Losses at the gene ends were 0 bases for V and 3 bases for J; bases not matched to a gene: 0. This CDR3 has 14 residues. Per the germline V gene, CDR1 is SGHRS and CDR2 is YFSETQ. The CDR3 loop reads CASSLGDRDYGYTF. The DNA for the CDR3 is TGCGCCAGCAGCTTGGGGGACAGGGACTATGGCTACACCTTC.

The chain uses TRBV6-1 and TRBJ1-1, with 9 nucleotides matching TRBD1. With V trimmed by 5 bases and J by 3 bases, 7 bases remained unmatched. Per germline, CDR1 MNHNS and CDR2 SASEGT. The CDR3 runs 15 residues. CDR3 amino acids: CASSPNRGLDTEAFF. The CDR3, as DNA: TGTGCCAGCAGTCCTAACAGGGGGCTCGACACTGAAGCTTTCTTT.

Here the CDR3 DNA reads TGTGCCAGCAGCCCCCCGGGTACAGATACGCAGTATTTT. Residues: CASSPPGTDTQYF. V usage is TRBV5-6 and J usage is TRBJ2-3; D uncertain. Germline V CDR1 and CDR2: SGHDT, YYEEEE. The CDR3 contains 13 residues. The V gene lost 4 bases and the J gene lost 3 bases, with 9 bases spanning the gap.

The chain carries TRBV2 and TRBJ2-2, with a tentative D call TRBD1 (5 bases). The germline V gene encodes CDR1 SNHLY and CDR2 FYNNEI. The V end was cut by 3 bases, the J end by 3 bases, with 8 bases between. CDR3 length: 14 amino acids. CDR3 in amino acids: CASSDQGYTGELFF. The CDR3 nucleotides are TGTGCCAGCAGTGATCAGGGTTACACCGGGGAGCTGTTTTTT.

This rearrangement joins TRBV19 to TRBJ2-5; tentatively, D is TRBD2 (5 bases). The CDR3 totals 15 residues. The V gene's germline CDR1 is LNHDA and CDR2 SQIVND (reference sequence). Trimming pared 2 bases from V and 5 bases from J, leaving 15 bases between. The CDR3 DNA reads TGTGCCAGTAGTATATCCGGGATTCTTGGGGAGACCCAGTACTTC. This sequence encodes CASSISGILGETQYF.

The chain is built from TRBV27 and TRBJ1-6; D gene ambiguous. Trimming took off 7 bases at V and 5 bases at J, with 15 bases between the two ends. Looked up from germline, CDR1 is MNHEY and CDR2 is SMNVEV (reference sequence). This CDR3 is 15 amino acids long. The CDR3 nucleotides read TGTGCCAGCAAAATATGGGCCAGTAATAATTCACCCCTCCACTTT. Protein product: CASKIWASNNSPLHF.

This chain joins TRBV7-2 and TRBJ2-2; 8 nucleotides line up with TRBD2. Germline CDR1 is SGHTA and CDR2 is FQGNSA. Trimming at V came to 1 base and at J to 7 bases, leaving 8 bases not matched to a gene. The CDR3 loop spans 16 amino acids. The CDR3 reads CASSLGPAGDLGELFF. DNA of the CDR3: TGTGCCAGCAGCTTAGGGCCAGCGGGAGACCTCGGGGAGCTGTTTTTT.